The T cell receptor (beta chain) described here comes from a study of shared clonotypes between healthy human individuals. This table comes from immunoSEQ multiplex PCR, and its TCRdb copy is limited to in-frame clones, with some not included. The sample carries more than 550,000 clones, about nine tenths recorded once. Germline V gene sequence: CDR1 SGDLS, CDR2 YYNGEE. This CDR3 contains 16 residues. The V gene lost 3 bases and the J gene lost 2 bases, with 15 bases spanning the gap. The sample consisted of memory CD8+ T cells from PBMCs. Subset: CD45RO+ cells pooled with CCR7-negative TemRA cells. This clonotype was obtained from a man aged 18 to 29 in good health. Some clones in this sample may be carry-over from other donors' samples. The chain has TRBV9 and TRBJ2-1; D unresolved. The CDR3 region is CASSELEFRAYNEQFF. The CDR3 region has the DNA TGTGCCAGCAGCGAGCTAGAGTTCCGGGCCTACAATGAGCAGTTCTTC.